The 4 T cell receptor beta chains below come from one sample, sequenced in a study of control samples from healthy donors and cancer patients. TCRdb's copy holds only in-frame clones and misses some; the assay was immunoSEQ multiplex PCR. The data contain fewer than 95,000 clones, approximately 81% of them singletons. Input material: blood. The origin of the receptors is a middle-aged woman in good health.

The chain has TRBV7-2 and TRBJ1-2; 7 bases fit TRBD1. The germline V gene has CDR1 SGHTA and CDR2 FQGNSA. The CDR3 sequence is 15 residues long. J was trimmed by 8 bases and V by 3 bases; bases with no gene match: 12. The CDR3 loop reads CASSFRTGPLEGYTF. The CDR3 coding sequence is TGTGCCAGCAGCTTTCGGACAGGACCTTTGGAGGGCTACACCTTC.

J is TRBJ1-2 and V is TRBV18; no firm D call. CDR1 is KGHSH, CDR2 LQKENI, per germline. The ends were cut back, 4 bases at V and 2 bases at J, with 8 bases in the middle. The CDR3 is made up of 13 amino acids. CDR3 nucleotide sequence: TGTGCCAGCTCACTTCCCAGCAACTATGGCTACACCTTC. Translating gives CASSLPSNYGYTF.

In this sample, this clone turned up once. CDR3 nucleotides: TGTGCCAGCAGTGAAACAGCTGCCTACGAGCAGTACTTC. This translates into CASSETAAYEQYF. This chain uses TRBV6-1 with TRBJ2-7, with D hard to call. Germline V lookup: CDR1 MNHNS, CDR2 SASEGT. The CDR3 totals 13 residues. Trimming pared 2 bases from V and 2 bases from J, leaving 7 bases between.

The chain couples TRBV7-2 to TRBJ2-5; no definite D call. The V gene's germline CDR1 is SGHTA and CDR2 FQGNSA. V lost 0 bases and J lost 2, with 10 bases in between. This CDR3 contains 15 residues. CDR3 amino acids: CASSLAPLLQETQYF. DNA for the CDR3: TGTGCCAGCAGCTTAGCTCCCCTCCTGCAAGAGACCCAGTACTTC.